This T cell receptor (beta chain) derives from a study of cytomegalovirus exposure and HLA in healthy donors. Study as a whole: The study placed around 80% of its 398 genotyped donors in the Caucasian-associated ancestry cluster.

For this clone: Its antigen is as yet unknown.

Whole-study results and caveats: The classifier reportedly diagnosed cytomegalovirus status with high specificity and sensitivity. Owing to their indistinguishability, certain V segments, notably TRBV6-2 and TRBV6-3, were excluded. Relative to the approximately 700-donor mean, N-insertions were reportedly fewer in an Asian-associated ancestry cluster in a later analysis.

This CDR3 contains 14 residues. Germline CDR1 and CDR2: MGHRA and YSYEKL. The V and J ends lost 0 bases and 7 bases respectively, with 13 bases between them. Use of 60 Vbeta and 13 Jbeta primers characterized the PCR. Generated by immunoSEQ multiplex PCR, the TCRdb table keeps only in-frame clones and is missing some. The table includes about 190,000 clones, roughly 70% detected once. The sample taken for sequencing was PBMCs. This chain connects TRBV4-1 to TRBJ2-7; D not certain. The source of this sequence is a woman between 25 and 40 years old in good health and CMV-seronegative. The chain's CDR3 is CASSQEVSGWEQYF. CDR3 coding DNA: TGCGCCAGCAGCCAAGAAGTCTCAGGATGGGAGCAGTACTTC.